The 18 T cell receptor beta chains listed next were all sequenced from one sample in a study of blood T cell repertoires in COVID-19. Sequenced by immunoSEQ multiplex PCR; TCRdb stores in-frame clones only, minus some. The sample contains about 140,000 clones, more than 70% of which appear only once. Sequencing was carried out using peripheral blood. These receptors all stem from a man in his forties or fifties with active or convalescent COVID-19.

This chain joins TRBV7-2 and TRBJ2-7; 8 nucleotides line up with TRBD2. The CDR3 length is 15 residues. V shed 5 bases and J 4 bases; nucleotides not matched to a gene: 10. Germline assignment: CDR1 SGHTA and CDR2 FQGNSA. The CDR3, as DNA: TGTGCCAGCAGCGGAATGGGCGGGAGGTTTTACGAGCAGTACTTC. Residues: CASSGMGGRFYEQYF.

The chain joins TRBV6-5 to TRBJ2-5; D not certain. Per germline, CDR1 MNHEY and CDR2 SVGAGI. The V and J ends lost 7 bases and 5 bases respectively, with 20 bases between them. This CDR3 contains 15 residues. CDR3 DNA: TGTGCCAGCATCGCCCAGCCGGCTTTCGGGGAGACCCAGTACTTC. Protein sequence: CASIAQPAFGETQYF.

The chain links TRBV4-1 to TRBJ2-3; 8 bases map to TRBD1. Germline values: CDR1 MGHRA, CDR2 YSYEKL. Trimming removed 3 bases from V and 2 bases from J; junction bases left unmatched: 10. This CDR3 has 17 residues. For the CDR3, the DNA is TGCGCCAGCAGCCACCTTGACAGGGGAAAAAACACAGATACGCAGTATTTT. Translation gives CASSHLDRGKNTDTQYF.

The CDR3 coding sequence is TGTGCCAGCGGAGGACAGGGGGAGTTGCTGGCTCAGCCCCAGCATTTT. Encoded protein: CASGGQGELLAQPQHF. The chain uses TRBV28 and TRBJ1-5; 10 nucleotides agree with TRBD1. V gave up 8 bases and J gave up 6 bases; unmatched junction bases: 13. In germline, CDR1 is MDHEN, CDR2 SYDVKM. The CDR3 contains 16 residues.

Written as DNA, the CDR3 is TGTGCCAGCAGCCGGAGATTACAGGGCGGCTATGGCTACACCTTC. This translates into CASSRRLQGGYGYTF. This chain links TRBV27 with TRBJ1-2, with D possibly TRBD1 on 6 matching bases. V dropped 6 bases and J dropped 4 bases, with 18 bases sitting between them. There are 15 residues in the CDR3. CDR1 and CDR2 (germline): MNHEY, SMNVEV (reference sequence).

V is TRBV5-4 and J is TRBJ1-5; TRBD1 matches at 8 bases. CDR3 length equals 15 residues. V lost 5 bases, J lost 3 bases, and 7 bases stayed unmatched. Germline V gene sequence: CDR1 SGHNT, CDR2 YYREEE (reference sequence). CDR3 in amino acids: CASSSDRGTNQPQHF. The CDR3 bases are TGTGCCAGCAGTTCCGACAGGGGCACCAATCAGCCCCAGCATTTT.

This clone was recorded only once. The chain is built from TRBV5-6 and TRBJ2-7; 11 bases align to TRBD1. The CDR3 is made up of 14 amino acids. Germline CDR1 is SGHDT and CDR2 is YYEEEE. The V and J ends lost 2 bases and 3 bases, in that order; junction bases with no gene match: 1. In nucleotides, the CDR3 is TGTGCCAGCAGCTTCGGGACAGGGGGCTACGAGCAGTACTTC. It codes for CASSFGTGGYEQYF.

The chain has TRBV28 and TRBJ2-4; 12 bases line up with TRBD2. Germline values: CDR1 MDHEN, CDR2 SYDVKM. The length of the CDR3 is 13 residues. The V and J ends lost 7 bases and 7 bases, in that order; junction bases with no gene match: 2. The CDR3 here is CASTGTSGNIQYF. As DNA, the CDR3 is TGTGCCAGCACGGGGACTAGCGGGAACATTCAGTACTTC.

The rearrangement links TRBV6-5 to TRBJ2-7; 12 nucleotides align to TRBD1. With V trimmed by 10 bases and J by 3 bases, 10 bases remained unmatched. This CDR3 has 15 amino acids. Germline V gene lookup returns CDR1 MNHEY and CDR2 SVGAGI. The CDR3 bases are TGTGCCAACGCCGCCGGGACAGGGGGCATCTACGAGCAGTACTTC. Translating gives CANAAGTGGIYEQYF.

The rearrangement links TRBV5-1 to TRBJ1-1; maybe TRBD1 (5 bases). The V and J ends lost 3 bases and 4 bases respectively, with 16 bases between them. Germline CDR1 reads SGHRS; CDR2 reads YFSETQ. The CDR3 runs 15 residues. The CDR3 loop reads CASSYQGGWGTEAFF. DNA of the CDR3: TGCGCCAGCAGCTACCAGGGCGGATGGGGCACTGAAGCTTTCTTT.

The chain uses TRBV6-1 and TRBJ1-4, with no clear D. The CDR3 spans 13 residues. V lost 3 bases and J lost 4, with 6 bases in between. CDR1 MNHNS and CDR2 SASEGT come from the germline V gene. This CDR3 reads CASSEGFNEKLFF. The CDR3 bases are TGTGCCAGCAGTGAGGGCTTTAATGAAAAACTGTTTTTT.

The V and J genes are TRBV4-3 and TRBJ2-3; the D gene is possibly TRBD2 (6 bases). V lost 0 bases and J 6 bases, leaving 7 bases between the germline ends. The germline V gene has CDR1 LGHNA and CDR2 YSLEER. The CDR3 has 13 residues. The CDR3 DNA sequence: TGCGCCAGCAGCCAAGAGGAGGGGGATACGCAGTATTTT. The encoded protein is CASSQEEGDTQYF.

V and J are TRBV24-1 and TRBJ2-1, with D perhaps TRBD1 (5 bases). V dropped 4 bases and J dropped 3 bases, with 15 bases sitting between them. CDR3 length: 16 residues. Germline V gene lookup returns CDR1 KGHDR and CDR2 SFDVKD. CDR3: CATSDLTGLGYNEQFF. CDR3 nucleotide sequence: TGTGCCACCAGTGACCTAACAGGCCTGGGCTACAATGAGCAGTTCTTC.

This clone has just one count. V usage is TRBV24-1 and J usage is TRBJ1-4; 8 bases map to TRBD1. The CDR3 has 15 amino acids. Germline CDR1 is KGHDR and CDR2 is SFDVKD. The V gene end was trimmed by 3 bases and the J gene end by 7 bases; junction bases not matched to a gene: 6. In DNA form, the CDR3 reads TGTGCCACCAGTGATCCAGGGGGCGCCGGTGAAAAACTGTTTTTT. Its protein product is CATSDPGGAGEKLFF.

This chain connects TRBV29-1 to TRBJ2-2; 7 bases fit TRBD1. V dropped 7 bases and J dropped 2; count of bases not matched to a gene: 10. Germline V CDR1 and CDR2: SQVTM, ANQGSEA. The CDR3 length is 15 residues. The CDR3 nucleotides are TGCAGCGCTTCGAAAGGGACAGCCAACACCGGGGAGCTGTTTTTT. It specifies CSASKGTANTGELFF.

The V and J genes are TRBV28 and TRBJ1-2, with unresolved D. Germline V CDR1 and CDR2: MDHEN, SYDVKM. V shed 5 bases and J shed 3 bases, with 4 bases lying between them. The CDR3 is made up of 11 amino acids. This CDR3 is CASSTYYGYTF. Written as DNA, the CDR3 is TGTGCCAGCAGTACATACTATGGCTACACCTTC.

The rearrangement uses TRBV4-3 and TRBJ2-1, with D tentatively TRBD1 (5 bases). CDR3 length: 15 residues. CDR1 is LGHNA and CDR2 is YSLEER in the germline V gene. The ends were cut back, 4 bases at V and 2 bases at J, with 12 bases in the middle. CDR3: CASSRNRRTYNEQFF. The CDR3 nucleotides are TGCGCCAGCAGCCGCAACAGGAGAACCTACAATGAGCAGTTCTTC.

The chain has TRBV2 and TRBJ2-1, with D possibly TRBD2 on 6 matching bases. The CDR3 runs 15 residues. The germline gives CDR1 SNHLY, CDR2 FYNNEI. Between the trimmed V and J ends, which lost 6 bases and 8 bases, there was a span of 20 bases. Here the CDR3 reads CASRAGLPVVHEQFF. As DNA, the CDR3 is TGTGCCAGCAGGGCGGGACTCCCAGTCGTGCATGAGCAGTTCTTC.